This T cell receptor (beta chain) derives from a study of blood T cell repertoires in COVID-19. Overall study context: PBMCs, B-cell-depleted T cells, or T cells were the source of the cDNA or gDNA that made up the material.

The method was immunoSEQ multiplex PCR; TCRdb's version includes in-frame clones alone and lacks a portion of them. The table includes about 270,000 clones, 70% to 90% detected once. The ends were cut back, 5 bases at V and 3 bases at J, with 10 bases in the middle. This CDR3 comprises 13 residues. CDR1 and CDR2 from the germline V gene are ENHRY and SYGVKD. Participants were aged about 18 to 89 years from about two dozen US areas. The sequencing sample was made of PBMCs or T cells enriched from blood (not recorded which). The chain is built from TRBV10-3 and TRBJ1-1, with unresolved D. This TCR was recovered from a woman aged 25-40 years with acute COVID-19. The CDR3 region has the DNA TGTGCCATCAGTCAAGGGCGGGACACTGAAGCTTTCTTT. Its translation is CAISQGRDTEAFF.